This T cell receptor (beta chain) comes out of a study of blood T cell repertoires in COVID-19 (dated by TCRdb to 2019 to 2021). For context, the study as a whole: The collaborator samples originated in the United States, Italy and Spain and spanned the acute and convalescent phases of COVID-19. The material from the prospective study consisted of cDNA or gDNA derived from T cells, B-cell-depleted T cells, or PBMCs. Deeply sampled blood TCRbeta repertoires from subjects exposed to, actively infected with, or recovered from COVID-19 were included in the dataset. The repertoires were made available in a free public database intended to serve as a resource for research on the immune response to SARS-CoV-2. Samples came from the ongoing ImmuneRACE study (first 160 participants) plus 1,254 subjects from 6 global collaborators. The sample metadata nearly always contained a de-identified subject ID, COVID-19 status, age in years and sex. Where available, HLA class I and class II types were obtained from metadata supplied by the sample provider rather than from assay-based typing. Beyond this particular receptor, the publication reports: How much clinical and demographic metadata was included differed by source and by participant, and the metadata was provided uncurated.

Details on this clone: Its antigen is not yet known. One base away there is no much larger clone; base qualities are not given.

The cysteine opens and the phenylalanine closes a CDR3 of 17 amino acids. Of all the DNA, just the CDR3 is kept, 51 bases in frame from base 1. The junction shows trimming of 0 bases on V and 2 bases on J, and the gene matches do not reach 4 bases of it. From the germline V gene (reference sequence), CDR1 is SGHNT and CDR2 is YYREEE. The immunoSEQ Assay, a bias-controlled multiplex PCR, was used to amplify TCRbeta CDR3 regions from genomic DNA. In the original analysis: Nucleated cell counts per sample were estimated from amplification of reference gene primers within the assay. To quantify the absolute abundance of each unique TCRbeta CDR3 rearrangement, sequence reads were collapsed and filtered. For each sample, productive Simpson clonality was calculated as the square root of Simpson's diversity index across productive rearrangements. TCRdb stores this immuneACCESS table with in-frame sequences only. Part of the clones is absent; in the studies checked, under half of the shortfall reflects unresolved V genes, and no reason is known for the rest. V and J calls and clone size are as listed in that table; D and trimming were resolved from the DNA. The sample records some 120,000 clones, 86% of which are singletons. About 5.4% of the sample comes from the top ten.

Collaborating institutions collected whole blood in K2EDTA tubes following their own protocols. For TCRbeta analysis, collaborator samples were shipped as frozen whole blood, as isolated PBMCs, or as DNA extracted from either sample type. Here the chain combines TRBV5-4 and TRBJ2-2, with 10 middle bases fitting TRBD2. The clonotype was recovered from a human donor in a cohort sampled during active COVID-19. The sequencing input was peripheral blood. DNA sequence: TGTGCCAGCAGCTTGGGGACTAGCGGAGCTAACACCGGGGAGCTGTTTTTT. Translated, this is CASSLGTSGANTGELFF.